The 8 T cell receptor beta chains presented below share a single source sample, sequenced in a study of blood T cell repertoires in COVID-19. Profiled with immunoSEQ multiplex PCR; TCRdb holds only in-frame clones, not every one. The top ten hold approximately 6.2% of the sample, which has 150,000 or so clones, about 87% seen once. Sequencing was performed on peripheral blood. Source of these receptors: an elderly man with acute or convalescent COVID-19.

The genes are TRBV29-1 and TRBJ1-5; 9 bases agree with TRBD1. Looked up from germline, CDR1 is SQVTM and CDR2 is ANQGSEA. V gave up 7 bases and J gave up 6 bases; unmatched junction bases: 7. This CDR3 has 13 residues. The CDR3 protein is CSALDRGGQPQHF. CDR3 in DNA: TGCAGCGCCCTTGACAGGGGGGGTCAGCCCCAGCATTTT.

This clone has more than one count but fewer than ten. This sequence joins TRBV28 and TRBJ2-7; D is undetermined. The CDR3 is 12 residues long. The V gene lost 5 bases and the J gene lost 6 bases, with 11 bases spanning the gap. The germline gives CDR1 MDHEN, CDR2 SYDVKM. Here the CDR3 reads CASSPSYGEQYF. DNA for the CDR3: TGTGCCAGCAGTCCTTCCTACGGCGAGCAGTACTTC.

The V call is TRBV5-6, the J call TRBJ1-6, with 7 nucleotides matching TRBD1. The CDR3 length is 15 residues. Germline assignment: CDR1 SGHDT and CDR2 YYEEEE. V lost 2 bases to trimming and J lost 6 bases; unmatched junction nucleotides: 5. CDR3: CASSLEGTANSPLHF. The CDR3 region has the DNA TGTGCCAGCAGCTTAGAGGGGACAGCTAATTCACCCCTCCACTTT.

This clone has a single count. The chain joins TRBV28 to TRBJ1-2; 9 bases map to TRBD1. In germline, CDR1 is MDHEN, CDR2 SYDVKM. The CDR3 extends over 14 amino acids. V was pared by 5 bases and J by 10 bases, with 11 bases of the junction left unmatched. For the CDR3, the DNA is TGTGCCAGCAGTGGAACCGGGACAGGGTTCATCTACACCTTC. Its protein product is CASSGTGTGFIYTF.

Notes on this clone: At the DNA level, this CDR3 is encoded by other sequences in the same sample as well. This chain connects TRBV2 to TRBJ2-3; D is uncertain. The CDR3 is 14 residues long. V shed 4 bases and J shed 0 bases, with 8 bases lying between them. Germline V gene lookup returns CDR1 SNHLY and CDR2 FYNNEI. In DNA, the CDR3 is TGTGCCAGCAGTGCCCTACTAAGCACAGATACGCAGTATTTT. Protein sequence: CASSALLSTDTQYF.

This clone was seen once. The chain combines TRBV4-1 with TRBJ1-3; D perhaps matches TRBD1 (5 bases). The CDR3 is 16 amino acids. Deletions cut 5 bases from V and 2 bases from J, with 16 bases between. Germline values: CDR1 MGHRA, CDR2 YSYEKL. The CDR3 loop is CASSALSSGAGNTIYF. CDR3 sequence (DNA): TGCGCCAGCAGCGCTCTCTCATCGGGGGCTGGAAACACCATATATTTT.

CDR3 amino acids: CASSPTLLAGGGETQYF. In DNA, the CDR3 is TGTGCCAGCAGCCCTACTCTACTAGCGGGGGGTGGGGAGACCCAGTACTTC. This sequence joins TRBV7-2 and TRBJ2-5; 12 nucleotides align to TRBD2. Unmatched junction bases numbered 12, after V lost 5 bases and J lost 5 bases. This CDR3 region has 17 residues. Germline V gene lookup returns CDR1 SGHTA and CDR2 FQGNSA.

This chain connects TRBV24-1 to TRBJ1-1; 8 nucleotides align to TRBD1. CDR3 size: 16 residues. Germline CDR1 KGHDR, CDR2 SFDVKD. The V segment lost 3 bases and the J segment 4 bases; nucleotides outside the gene matches: 9. The CDR3 DNA is TGTGCCACCAGTGATGAAAGCAAGACAGGGGCCACTGAAGCTTTCTTT. Amino acids: CATSDESKTGATEAFF.